This TCR beta chain comes out of a study of T cell responses to AZD1222 COVID-19 vaccine. Study results and caveats: Vaccination with two AZD1222 doses was followed by a rise in Spike-specific TCR breadth and depth.

Germline-derived CDR1 and CDR2 are SEHNR and FQNEAQ (reference sequence). The ends lost 5 bases at V and 8 bases at J; junction bases unmatched: 6. This CDR3 is 14 amino acids long. In the case of this clone: Its antigen is currently unknown.

Sequencing used immunoSEQ multiplex PCR; TCRdb keeps in-frame clones, though not all of them. The repertoire holds 130,000 or so clones, 75% to 95% seen once, with about 5.3% in the top ten. This clonotype was sampled from an adult in good health. The rearrangement uses TRBV7-9 and TRBJ1-4; TRBD1 matches 9 bases. Source: peripheral blood, taken on day 0 of AZD1222 vaccination. CDR3 protein: CASSAADRGEKLFF. CDR3 coding DNA: TGTGCCAGCAGCGCGGCGGACAGGGGCGAAAAACTGTTTTTT.